This TCR beta chain appears in the sequencing data of a study of identical twins. Germline loops: CDR1 LGHNA, CDR2 YSLEER. V shed 0 bases and J shed 4 bases, with 13 bases lying between them. The CDR3 spans 16 residues. This clonotype was seen at least ten times. TCRdb passed the 5' RACE reads through MiXCR, listing each CDR3 protein once. The sample has 700,000 or so distinct CDR3 sequences, over 8.5% seen once. This sample was also put to use in a study of yellow fever vaccine responses in identical twins. Per that paper: On the reported evidence, twins' vaccine T cell responses seemed partly convergent and partly personalized.

V gene TRBV4-3 combines with J gene TRBJ2-1; D is undetermined. The sequencing input was PBMCs. This receptor was taken from a woman between 18 and 29 years old in good health. In nucleotides, the CDR3 is TGCGCCAGCAGCCAAGATTTGGCGGAGTCATACAATGAGCAGTTCTTC. Translated: CASSQDLAESYNEQFF.